This TCR beta chain was sequenced during a study of T cell changes during pregnancy in multiple sclerosis. Repertoires were generated with immunoSEQ multiplex PCR, while TCRdb's copy carries only in-frame clones and drops some. Of 65,000 to 95,000 clones in the sample, around 89% were seen once. The receptor's source is a female donor with multiple sclerosis, enrolled in a pregnancy study. The material was peripheral blood, obtained before pregnancy.

CDR3 protein: CAWSDKGIYGYTF. CDR3 nucleotides: TGTGCCTGGAGTGATAAGGGGATCTATGGCTACACCTTC. V is TRBV30 and J is TRBJ1-2; a possible D gene is TRBD1 (5 bases). From germline, CDR1 is GTSNPN and CDR2 SVGIG (reference sequence). V was clipped by 1 base and J by 4 bases, with 10 bases between them. This CDR3 contains 13 residues.